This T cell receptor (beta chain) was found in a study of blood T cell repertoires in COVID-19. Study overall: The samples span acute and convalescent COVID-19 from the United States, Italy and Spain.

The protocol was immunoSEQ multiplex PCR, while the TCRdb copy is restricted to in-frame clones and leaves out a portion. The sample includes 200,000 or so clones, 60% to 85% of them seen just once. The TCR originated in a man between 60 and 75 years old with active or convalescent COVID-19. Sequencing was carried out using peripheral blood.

The CDR3 sequence is CASSDDRENDSGELFF. DNA for the CDR3: TGTGCCAGCAGTGACGACAGGGAGAATGATTCCGGGGAGCTGTTTTTT. This rearrangement joins TRBV25-1 to TRBJ2-2; TRBD1 aligns across 7 bases. The CDR3 is made up of 16 amino acids. Germline V lookup: CDR1 MGHDK, CDR2 SYGVNS. V lost 3 bases and J lost 6; bases outside the gene matches: 10.